The T cell receptor (beta chain) described here comes from a study of cytomegalovirus exposure and HLA in healthy donors. Overall study: Caucasian-associated ancestry cluster membership applied to under 85% of 300 to 450 genotyped donors.

60 Vbeta and 13 Jbeta primers were used in PCR. Using immunoSEQ multiplex PCR, the repertoire was profiled, and TCRdb retains in-frame clones only, with some absent. The top ten hold 4.5% to 6% of the sample, which has 100,000 to 150,000 clones, 77% seen once. Sequencing input: PBMCs. This clonotype originated in a man younger than 35 in good health and CMV-seropositive.

The CDR3 spells CASSYPGQGTYGYTF. In nucleotides, the CDR3 is TGTGCCAGCAGTTATCCGGGACAGGGTACCTATGGCTACACCTTC. The chain employs TRBV5-5 and TRBJ1-2, with 9 bases matching TRBD1. V gave up 5 bases and J gave up 4 bases; unmatched junction bases: 9. CDR3 size: 15 residues. Germline V lookup: CDR1 SGHKS, CDR2 YYEKEE (reference sequence).